The following is a T cell receptor (beta chain) sequence with its context. Antigen unknown. The entry originates in a study of T cell clones after liver transplantation. Study context: Samples came from ITN030ST, which attempted immunosuppression withdrawal within 2 years of liver transplantation. Draws occurred before transplant, before withdrawal, and after complete or failed withdrawal. Study-wide results and limits: Graft donor-reactive T cells possibly entered the graft instead of undergoing deletion.

Trimming removed 6 bases from V and 7 bases from J, with 18 bases in between. In germline, CDR1 is SNHLY, CDR2 FYNNEI. CDR3 length equals 14 residues. TCRdb keeps only in-frame clones here, not all; method: immunoSEQ multiplex PCR. The table records 65,000 to 95,000 clones, about 80% of them present only once. Thawed unstimulated PBMCs were FACS-sorted by CD3, CD4 and CD8 into two populations. This chain links TRBV2 with TRBJ1-1; D is unresolved. This specimen was CD4+ T cells from blood, taken before liver transplant. This TCR was recovered from a human donor who received a liver transplant. The CDR3 reads CASRPNVLSGEAFF. As DNA, the CDR3 is TGTGCCAGCAGGCCAAACGTTTTGTCGGGTGAAGCTTTCTTT.